This T cell receptor (beta chain) appears in the sequencing data of a study of T-cell memory formation after mild COVID-19. This clonotype was observed a handful of times. Its target is not known. The CDR3 totals 15 residues. Looked up from germline, CDR1 is SGHAT and CDR2 is FQNNGV. The V gene end was trimmed by 5 bases and the J gene end by 3 bases; junction bases not matched to a gene: 6. Findings and caveats of the study: Clones contracting over day 15 to 85 were CD4/CD8 balanced, with later expanders leaning CD4+. The study detected some responding clones in pre-infection memory, suggesting cross-reactive memory joined.

TCRdb processed the 5' RACE reads anew with MiXCR; each CDR3 protein has one entry. In the table there are 250,000 to 300,000 distinct CDR3 sequences, 15% to 20% of which are singletons. The origin of this receptor is a man in his late teens or twenties who had mild COVID-19 (a few samples of this study predate the infection). Cell type and time point are not known. This chain joins TRBV11-2 and TRBJ2-2; 7 nucleotides line up with TRBD1. The specimen was PBMCs or a T cell subset sorted from them (not recorded which). The CDR3 DNA reads as TGTGCCAGCAGCGGTACAGGGGCCTACACCGGGGAGCTGTTTTTT. Translation gives CASSGTGAYTGELFF.